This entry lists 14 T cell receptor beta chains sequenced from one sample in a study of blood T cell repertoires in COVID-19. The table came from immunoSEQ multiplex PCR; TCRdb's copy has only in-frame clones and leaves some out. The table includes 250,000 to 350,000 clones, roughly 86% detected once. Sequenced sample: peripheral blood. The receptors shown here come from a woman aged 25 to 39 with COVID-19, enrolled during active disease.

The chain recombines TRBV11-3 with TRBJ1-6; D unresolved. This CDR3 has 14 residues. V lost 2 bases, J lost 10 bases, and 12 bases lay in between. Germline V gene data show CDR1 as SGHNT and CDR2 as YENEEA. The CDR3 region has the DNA TGTGCCAGCAGCTTAAGTTACCCTAACTCACCCCTCCACTTT. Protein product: CASSLSYPNSPLHF.

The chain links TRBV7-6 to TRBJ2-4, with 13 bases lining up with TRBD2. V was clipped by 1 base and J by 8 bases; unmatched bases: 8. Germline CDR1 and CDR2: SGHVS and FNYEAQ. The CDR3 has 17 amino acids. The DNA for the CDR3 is TGTGCCAGCAGCTTAGAACTAGCGGGAGGGCCAAACCACATTCAGTACTTC. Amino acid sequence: CASSLELAGGPNHIQYF.

Here the CDR3 DNA reads TGCGCCAGCAGCTTGGTGAGGGGGCTGGCGGTCTCGCGACCCACCGGGGAGCTGTTTTTT. It is translated as CASSLVRGLAVSRPTGELFF. V is TRBV5-1 and J is TRBJ2-2; 7 bases fit TRBD1. The CDR3 loop spans 20 amino acids. The germline gives CDR1 SGHRS, CDR2 YFSETQ. V lost 0 bases, J lost 4 bases, and 18 bases stayed unmatched.

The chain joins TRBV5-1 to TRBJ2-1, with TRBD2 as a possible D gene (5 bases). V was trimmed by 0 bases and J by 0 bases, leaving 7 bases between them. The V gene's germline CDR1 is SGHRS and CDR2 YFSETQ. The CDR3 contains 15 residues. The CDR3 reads CASSLGESSYNEQFF. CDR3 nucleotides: TGCGCCAGCAGCTTGGGGGAGAGCTCCTACAATGAGCAGTTCTTC.

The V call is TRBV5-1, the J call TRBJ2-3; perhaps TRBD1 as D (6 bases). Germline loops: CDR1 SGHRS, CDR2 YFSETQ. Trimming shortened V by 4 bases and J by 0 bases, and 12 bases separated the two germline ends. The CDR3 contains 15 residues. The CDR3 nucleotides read TGCGCCAGCAGCCAGGCTGGACAGAGCACAGATACGCAGTATTTT. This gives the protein CASSQAGQSTDTQYF.

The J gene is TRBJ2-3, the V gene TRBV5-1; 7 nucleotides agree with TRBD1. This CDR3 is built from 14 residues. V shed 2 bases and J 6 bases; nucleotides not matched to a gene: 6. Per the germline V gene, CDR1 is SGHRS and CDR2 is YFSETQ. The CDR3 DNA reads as TGCGCCAGCAGCTTCGACAGGGCCGGGGATACGCAGTATTTT. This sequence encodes CASSFDRAGDTQYF.

Here the CDR3 reads CASSDRGRRSTDTQYF. The CDR3 DNA follows: TGTGCCAGCAGTGATCGGGGGAGGAGGAGCACAGATACGCAGTATTTT. This rearrangement joins TRBV2 to TRBJ2-3; a possible D gene is TRBD2 (6 bases). This CDR3 is 16 amino acids long. The germline V gene has CDR1 SNHLY and CDR2 FYNNEI. Trimming pared 3 bases from V and 0 bases from J, leaving 13 bases between.

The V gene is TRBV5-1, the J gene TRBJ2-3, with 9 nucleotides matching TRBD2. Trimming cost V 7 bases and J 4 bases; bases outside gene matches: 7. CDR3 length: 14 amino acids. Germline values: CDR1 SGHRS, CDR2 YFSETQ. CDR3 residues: CASGRQREADTQYF. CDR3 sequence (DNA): TGCGCCAGCGGCCGCCAGCGGGAGGCAGATACGCAGTATTTT.

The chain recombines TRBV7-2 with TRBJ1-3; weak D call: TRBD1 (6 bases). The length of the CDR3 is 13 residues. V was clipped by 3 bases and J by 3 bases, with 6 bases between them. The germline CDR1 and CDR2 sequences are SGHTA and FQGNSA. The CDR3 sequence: CASSFRGGNTIYF. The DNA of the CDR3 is TGTGCCAGCAGCTTCAGGGGTGGAAACACCATATATTTT. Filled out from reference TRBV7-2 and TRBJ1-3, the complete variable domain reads GAGVSQSPSNKVTEKGKDVELRCDPISGHTALYWYRQSLGQGLEFLIYFQGNSAPDKSGLPSDRFSAERTGGSVSTLTIQRTQQEDSAVYLCASSFRGGNTIYFGEGSWLTVV.

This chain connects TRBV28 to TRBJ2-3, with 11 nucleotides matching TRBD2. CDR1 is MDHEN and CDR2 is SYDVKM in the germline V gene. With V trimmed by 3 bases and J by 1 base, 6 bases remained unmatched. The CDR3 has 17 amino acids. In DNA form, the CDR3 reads TGTGCCAGCAGTTTCGAGCTAGCGGGAGGTGGCACAGATACGCAGTATTTT. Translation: CASSFELAGGGTDTQYF.

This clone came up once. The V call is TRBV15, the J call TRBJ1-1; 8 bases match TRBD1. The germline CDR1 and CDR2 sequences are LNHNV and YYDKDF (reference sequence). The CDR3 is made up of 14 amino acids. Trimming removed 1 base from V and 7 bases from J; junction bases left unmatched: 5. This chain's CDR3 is CATSRVRGRNEAFF. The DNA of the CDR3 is TGTGCCACCAGCAGAGTCAGGGGGCGAAATGAAGCTTTCTTT.

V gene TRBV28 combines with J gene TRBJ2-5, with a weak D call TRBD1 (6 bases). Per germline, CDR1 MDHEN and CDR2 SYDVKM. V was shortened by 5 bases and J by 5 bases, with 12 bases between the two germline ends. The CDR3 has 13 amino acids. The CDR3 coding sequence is TGTGCCAGCAGTCGCAGGGGTGGGGAGACCCAGTACTTC. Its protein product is CASSRRGGETQYF.

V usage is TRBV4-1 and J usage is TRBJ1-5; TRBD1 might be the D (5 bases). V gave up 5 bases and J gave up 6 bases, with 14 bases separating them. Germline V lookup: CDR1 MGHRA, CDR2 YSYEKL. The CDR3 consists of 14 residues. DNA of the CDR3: TGCGCCAGCAGCTTCCCCGGCGGGGGTCAGCCCCAGCATTTT. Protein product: CASSFPGGGQPQHF.

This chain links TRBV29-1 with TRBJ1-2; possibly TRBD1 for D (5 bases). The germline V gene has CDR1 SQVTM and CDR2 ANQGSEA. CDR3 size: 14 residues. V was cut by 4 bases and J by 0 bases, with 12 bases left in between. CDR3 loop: CSVGGHATNYGYTF. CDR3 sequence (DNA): TGCAGCGTTGGTGGACACGCAACTAACTATGGCTACACCTTC.